This T cell receptor beta chain was recorded in a study of T cell changes during pregnancy in multiple sclerosis. Sequencing was performed with immunoSEQ multiplex PCR; in TCRdb, only in-frame clones are kept and a portion is missing. The data hold under 70,000 clones, with 91% observed a single time. This clone showed up just a few times. V lost 6 bases and J lost 7, with 12 bases in between. The length of the CDR3 is 12 residues. Germline V lookup: CDR1 MNHEY, CDR2 SMNVEV (reference sequence). The rearrangement links TRBV27 to TRBJ1-1; D call uncertain. The starting material was CD4+ T cells from peripheral blood mononuclear cells, obtained in the first trimester of pregnancy. The sequence came from a female donor with multiple sclerosis, enrolled in a pregnancy study. The CDR3 DNA is TGTGCCAGCAGCAGAGGACGGGATGAAGCTTTCTTT. Amino acids: CASSRGRDEAFF.